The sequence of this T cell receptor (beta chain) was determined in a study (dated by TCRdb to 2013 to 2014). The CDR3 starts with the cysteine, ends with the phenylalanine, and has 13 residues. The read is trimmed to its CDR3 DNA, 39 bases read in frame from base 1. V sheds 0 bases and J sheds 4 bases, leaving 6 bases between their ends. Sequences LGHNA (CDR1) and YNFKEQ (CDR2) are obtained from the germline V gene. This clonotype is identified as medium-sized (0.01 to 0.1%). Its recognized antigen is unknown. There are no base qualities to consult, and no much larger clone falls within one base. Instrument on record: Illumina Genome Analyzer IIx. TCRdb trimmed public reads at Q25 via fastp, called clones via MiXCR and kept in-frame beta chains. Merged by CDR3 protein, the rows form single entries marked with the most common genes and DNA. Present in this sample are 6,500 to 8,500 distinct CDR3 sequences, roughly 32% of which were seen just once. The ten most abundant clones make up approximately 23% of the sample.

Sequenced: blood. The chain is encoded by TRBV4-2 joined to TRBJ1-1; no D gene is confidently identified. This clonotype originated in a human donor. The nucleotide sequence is TGTGCCAGCAGCCAAGAAGCTGGCACTGAAGCTTTCTTT. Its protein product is CASSQEAGTEAFF.